Listed below are T cell receptor beta chains from one sample, sequenced in a study of beta chain features in type 1 diabetes. Measured with immunoSEQ multiplex PCR; TCRdb has only the in-frame clones, and not every one. The sample shows hundreds of thousands of clones, roughly an eighth of them seen only once. The sample consisted of naive CD4+ T cells from blood. These receptors originate from a man between 18 and 35 years old with type 1 diabetes. Each CDR3 is given without its conserved first and last residue.

J gene	V gene	CDR3 protein
TRBJ1-1	TRBV7-2	ASSLAPGNTEAF
TRBJ2-1	TRBV11-1	ASSPKGTHNEQF
TRBJ2-1	TRBV27	ASGPSGKYEQF
TRBJ2-3	TRBV7-6	ASSLALAGAAGTDTQY
TRBJ2-1	TRBV30	AWSVWQGTYNEQF
TRBJ2-6	TRBV15	ATSRVNSGANVLT
TRBJ2-7	TRBV13	ASRAFSYEQY
TRBJ2-5	TRBV5-8	ASSTRTGSETQY
TRBJ1-2	TRBV2	ASSEIRAEGYT
TRBJ2-3	TRBV14	ASNPGGLTDTQY